This T cell receptor (beta chain) was obtained from a study of T cell repertoires in cytomegalovirus infection. Study information: Matching HLA type and CMV infection were both indicated by public TCR beta signatures. Study-wide results and limits: Summed public TCR beta family frequency identified CMV carriers bearing the relevant HLA. The response measured ex vivo was dominated by TCR beta clonotypes (HLA-C-restricted and CMV-specific).

TCRdb used MiXCR to reprocess the reads, holding one entry per CDR3 protein. The table records about 300,000 distinct CDR3 sequences, roughly a tenth of them present only once. The CDR3 is 14 amino acids. V was pared by 7 bases and J by 0 bases, with 13 bases between. Germline CDR1 and CDR2: SEHNR and FQNEAQ (reference sequence). This clonotype was found many times. No antigen is known for it. The sample comprised PBMCs. The sequence came from a human donor in good health (CMV status not recorded). Some clones in this sample may be carry-over from other donors' samples. The chain uses TRBV7-9 and TRBJ2-7, with D perhaps matching TRBD1 or TRBD2 (5 bases each). The CDR3 DNA reads TGTGCCAGCACCTCCGGGGACCTCTCCTACGAGCAGTACTTC. Its translation is CASTSGDLSYEQYF.